Presented here are 2 T cell receptor beta chains from one specimen sequenced in a study of PD-1 blockade in mismatch repair-deficient tumors. Assay: immunoSEQ multiplex PCR; the TCRdb copy retains only in-frame clones and omits some. Of 100,000 or so clones in the sample, 65% to 85% are singletons; the top ten hold around 6.5%. Sample: peripheral blood, taken approximately 36 weeks after starting pembrolizumab. The receptor source for this set is an adult with mismatch repair-deficient cancer.

The CDR3 loop reads CASSAGSGNTIYF. The CDR3 coding sequence is TGTGCCAGCAGCGCAGGGTCTGGAAACACCATATATTTT. The chain couples TRBV9 to TRBJ1-3; possibly TRBD1 for D (5 bases). CDR1 and CDR2 (germline): SGDLS, YYNGEE. V lost 3 bases and J lost 1, with 5 bases in between. This CDR3 is 13 amino acids long.

This chain connects TRBV28 to TRBJ2-7; the match to TRBD1 covers 7 bases. Germline trimming cut 6 bases from V and 2 bases from J; bases unmatched to any gene: 1. Germline CDR1 and CDR2: MDHEN and SYDVKM. The CDR3 runs 12 residues. CDR3 region: CASRQGAYEQYF. For the CDR3, the DNA is TGTGCCAGCAGGCAGGGGGCCTACGAGCAGTACTTC.